This TCR beta chain originates from a study of shared clonotypes between healthy human individuals. Measured with immunoSEQ multiplex PCR; TCRdb has only the in-frame clones, and not every one. The sample includes about 470,000 clones, roughly 77% seen only once; the top ten take 13%. V was shortened by 0 bases and J by 9 bases, with 12 bases between the two germline ends. The CDR3 is 14 amino acids. Per the germline V gene, CDR1 is SGHAT and CDR2 is FQNNGV. The sample comprised PBMCs. The chain has TRBV11-2 and TRBJ2-1; D is possibly TRBD2 (5 bases). This clonotype was sampled from a woman in her 40s in good health. Some clones in this sample may be carry-over from other donors' samples. CDR3 sequence (DNA): TGTGCCAGCAGCTTAGATCCCGGGATCTTTGAGCAGTTCTTC. Its protein is CASSLDPGIFEQFF.